This T cell receptor (beta chain) was found in a study of shared clonotypes between healthy human individuals. Splitting the CD4+ cells yielded a CD45RA+ naive subset and a CD45RA-negative memory subset. TCRdb's table, derived via immunoSEQ multiplex PCR, lists solely in-frame clones and lacks some. Counted here are approximately 2.5 million clones, around 94% occurring once; the ten biggest clones make up more than 0.12%. CDR1 and CDR2 from the germline V gene are SGHRS and YFSETQ. This CDR3 is built from 16 residues. The ends lost 4 bases at V and 5 bases at J; junction bases unmatched: 15. The chain carries TRBV5-1 and TRBJ2-7, with 7 bases lining up with TRBD2. This clonotype originated in a man between 18 and 35 years old in good health. The sample consisted of naive CD4+ T cells sorted from blood. Subset in this sample: CD45RA+ positively selected. CDR3 loop: CASSPRGGGVVDEQYF. CDR3 DNA sequence: TGCGCCAGCAGCCCTAGAGGCGGGGGTGTAGTAGACGAGCAGTACTTC.